This T cell receptor beta chain was identified during a study of T-cell memory formation after mild COVID-19 (dated by TCRdb to about 2021). Background for the entire study: TCR sequence clusters from the two donors were largely donor specific. In a couple of donors, T-cell clones that expanded and contracted after mild COVID-19 were followed by sequencing TCRalpha and TCRbeta repertoires longitudinally. The cohort was made up of two young adult volunteers, one female and one male, who were previously healthy. What the study reported, not specific to this receptor: Clones contracting from day 15 to 85 had balanced CD4/CD8 phenotypes, while a second wave expanding from day 15 to 37 was biased towards CD4+. The second-wave clones that peaked on day 37 were not confirmed to be SARS-CoV-2 specific. Some responding clones were detected in pre-infection memory, which suggested that pre-existing cross-reactive memory T cells had joined the SARS-CoV-2 response. Only two mild cases were covered by the study, and larger cohorts that include severe cases with pre-infection samples were considered necessary. Contracting CD4+ clones were located mainly in the CM and EM memory subsets, whereas CD8+ clones were found to be enriched in EMRA.

Sequencing was performed on an Illumina NovaSeq 6000. cDNA libraries for TCRalpha and TCRbeta were prepared by 5'RACE using constant-segment primers, with sample barcodes and unique molecular identifiers added. RNA was extracted from every sample with Trizol reagent. Libraries were amplified in two PCR steps, with a second sample barcode and Illumina TruSeq adapters added in the second step. Sequencing of libraries was performed on an Illumina NovaSeq with 2 x 150 bp paired-end reads. In the original analysis: Reads were demultiplexed and collapsed into UMI-guided consensus sequences with migec v1.2.7. Using mixcr v2.1.11, UMI consensuses were aligned to TRA and TRB V and J templates and then assembled into clonotypes. Clonotypes were classified as expanded or contracted when called significant by both edgeR and NoisET, with noise models trained on biological replicates. For edgeR calls, the thresholds were a false discovery rate-adjusted p below 0.01 and a log2 fold-change of 1. As an exploratory analysis of dynamics, PCA with hierarchical clustering was applied to max-normalized trajectories of the 1000 most abundant clonotypes. Each responding clone was given a CD4 or CD8 phenotype based on the CD4+ and CD8+ repertoires, which had been sequenced separately. The raw public reads went through TCRdb reprocessing: fastp at Q25, MiXCR clone calling, in-frame beta chains kept. Rows matching on CDR3 protein sequence are summarized as one entry with the most common DNA and genes. These V and J calls derive from TCRdb rather than the authors' analysis. The sample table records 130,000 to 150,000 distinct CDR3 sequences; about 6% of these occur just once. The top ten clonotypes cover roughly 2.1% of the sample.

Ficoll-Paque density gradient centrifugation was used to isolate PBMCs. This clonotype was found many times. The clone's antigen remains unknown. No much larger clonotype is one base removed from it; base qualities were not supplied. The clonotype was recovered from an adult woman who had mild COVID-19 (a few samples of this study predate the infection). The sample titles of this study are shuffled in the database, so cell type and time point are left out; the donor was told from shared clones. The specimen was PBMCs or a T cell subset sorted from them (not recorded which).

The bases are TGTGCCAGCAGCTCCAGGGGCAGGGTTAACACTGAAGCTTTCTTT. Its amino acids are CASSSRGRVNTEAFF. The sequence joins TRBV7-2 to TRBJ1-1, with TRBD1 tentatively as D gene (6 bases match). CDR1 and CDR2 are drawn from the germline V gene: SGHTA, FQGNSA. V is reduced by 4 bases and J by 2 bases, leaving a spacing of 14 bases between them. Its CDR3 holds 15 amino acids, cysteine through phenylalanine. Here the CDR3 DNA is all that survives: 45 bases in frame from base 1.